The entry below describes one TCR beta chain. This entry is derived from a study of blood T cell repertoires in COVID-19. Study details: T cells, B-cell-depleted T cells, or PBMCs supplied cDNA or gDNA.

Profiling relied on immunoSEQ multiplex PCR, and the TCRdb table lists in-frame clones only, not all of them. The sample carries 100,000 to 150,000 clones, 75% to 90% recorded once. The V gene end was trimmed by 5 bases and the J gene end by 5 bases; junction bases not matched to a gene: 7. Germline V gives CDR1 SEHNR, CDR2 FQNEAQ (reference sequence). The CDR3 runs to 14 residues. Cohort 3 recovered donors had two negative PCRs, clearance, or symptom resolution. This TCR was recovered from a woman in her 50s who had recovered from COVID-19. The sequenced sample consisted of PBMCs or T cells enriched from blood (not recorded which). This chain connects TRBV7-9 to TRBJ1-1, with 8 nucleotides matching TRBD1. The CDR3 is CASSPGGRRTEAFF. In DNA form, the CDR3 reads TGTGCCAGCAGCCCAGGGGGCAGGAGGACTGAAGCTTTCTTT.